A selection of T cell receptor beta chains follows, all from one sample in a study of blood T cell repertoires in COVID-19. The table came from immunoSEQ multiplex PCR; TCRdb's copy has only in-frame clones and leaves some out. The profile shows 75,000 to 100,000 clones, about 84% of them singletons. Sequencing was performed on peripheral blood. These receptors were taken from a man between 60 and 75 years old with acute or convalescent COVID-19. Both conserved end residues are part of each CDR3. The order of the fields is CDR3 protein, CDR3 DNA, V gene, clone size, D gene, J gene. A D gene is named only where the DNA matches it firmly. A clone size is listed for some rows: how often the clone was seen (once, few, many), or a class if it is expanded.

cdr3_aa: CASSSRLPGILAGDNEQFF
cdr3_nt: TGTGCCAGCAGCTCTAGGTTGCCGGGGATTCTAGCGGGGGACAATGAGCAGTTCTTC
v_call: TRBV7-9
clone_size: -
d_call: TRBD2
j_call: TRBJ2-1

cdr3_aa: CASSPRGTETQYF
cdr3_nt: TGTGCCAGCTCACCTAGGGGGACAGAGACCCAGTACTTC
v_call: TRBV18
clone_size: -
d_call: -
j_call: TRBJ2-5

cdr3_aa: CASSLGARVNYGYTF
cdr3_nt: TGCGCCAGCAGCTTGGGGGCCAGGGTTAACTATGGCTACACCTTC
v_call: TRBV5-1
clone_size: -
d_call: -
j_call: TRBJ1-2

cdr3_aa: CASSEVFGGSSPGELFF
cdr3_nt: TGTGCCAGCAGTGAAGTGTTTGGCGGGAGTTCTCCCGGGGAGCTGTTTTTT
v_call: TRBV6-1
clone_size: -
d_call: TRBD2
j_call: TRBJ2-2

cdr3_aa: CASRSPTPGGRGTQYF
cdr3_nt: TGTGCCAGCAGGAGTCCGACTCCGGGGGGGAGGGGTACGCAGTATTTT
v_call: TRBV27
clone_size: -
d_call: TRBD2
j_call: TRBJ2-3

cdr3_aa: CASSLIRLAGVGLETQYF
cdr3_nt: TGTGCCAGCAGCTTGATTAGGCTAGCGGGGGTTGGGCTAGAGACCCAGTACTTC
v_call: TRBV5-4
clone_size: few
d_call: TRBD2
j_call: TRBJ2-5

cdr3_aa: CASSPPTGFEQFF
cdr3_nt: TGTGCCAGCAGCCCCCCGACAGGGTTTGAGCAGTTCTTC
v_call: TRBV3-1/TRBV3-2
clone_size: -
d_call: TRBD1
j_call: TRBJ2-1

cdr3_aa: CASSPGQTEAFF
cdr3_nt: TGTGCCAGCAGCCCAGGACAGACTGAAGCTTTCTTT
v_call: TRBV5-5
clone_size: few
d_call: -
j_call: TRBJ1-1

cdr3_aa: CASSLDPRSGYTF
cdr3_nt: TGTGCCAGCAGCTTAGATCCCCGTTCGGGCTACACCTTC
v_call: TRBV7-2
clone_size: -
d_call: -
j_call: TRBJ1-2

cdr3_aa: CSTDRGKNTEAFF
cdr3_nt: TGCAGCACCGACAGGGGGAAGAACACTGAAGCTTTCTTT
v_call: TRBV29-1
clone_size: -
d_call: TRBD1
j_call: TRBJ1-1

cdr3_aa: CASSQPAAGVGGEQFF
cdr3_nt: TGCGCCAGCAGCCAACCCGCGGCGGGAGTGGGTGGTGAGCAGTTCTTC
v_call: TRBV4-3
clone_size: -
d_call: TRBD2
j_call: TRBJ2-1

cdr3_aa: CASSRRSDSYEQYF
cdr3_nt: TGCGCCAGCAGCCGCCGTAGCGACTCCTACGAGCAGTACTTC
v_call: TRBV5-1
clone_size: once
d_call: -
j_call: TRBJ2-7

cdr3_aa: CASSPILGTGNTTNEKLFF
cdr3_nt: TGTGCCAGCAGCCCTATCCTTGGGACAGGGAACACAACTAATGAAAAACTGTTTTTT
v_call: TRBV3-1/TRBV3-2
clone_size: -
d_call: TRBD1
j_call: TRBJ1-4

cdr3_aa: CASSNIAMNTEAFF
cdr3_nt: TGTGCCAGCAGCAATATAGCAATGAACACTGAAGCTTTCTTT
v_call: TRBV5-4
clone_size: few
d_call: -
j_call: TRBJ1-1

cdr3_aa: CASSPRDRGPSNTEAFF
cdr3_nt: TGTGCCAGCTCGCCCCGGGACAGGGGTCCCTCGAACACTGAAGCTTTCTTT
v_call: TRBV19
clone_size: -
d_call: TRBD1
j_call: TRBJ1-1

cdr3_aa: CASSQHRSINEQYF
cdr3_nt: TGTGCCAGCAGCCAACACAGGTCGATCAACGAGCAGTACTTC
v_call: TRBV6-5
clone_size: -
d_call: -
j_call: TRBJ2-7